This TCR beta chain came from a study of cytomegalovirus exposure and HLA in healthy donors. Looking at the study overall: The study placed 70% to 85% of its approximately 360 genotyped donors in the Caucasian-associated ancestry cluster.

The ends were cut back, 10 bases at V and 8 bases at J, with 23 bases in the middle. CDR1 is SGHVS, CDR2 FQNEAQ, per germline. This CDR3 spans 14 amino acids. A word on this clone: Its antigen is not known.

Every donor was a healthy person donating bone marrow. Whole-study findings and limits: Previously analyzed data showed that most TCR beta V segments were productive at a frequency of about 87% or about 30%.

Use of 60 Vbeta and 13 Jbeta primers characterized the PCR. Here immunoSEQ multiplex PCR was the method, and the copy in TCRdb shows in-frame clones only, minus some. The repertoire holds some 120,000 clones, with more than 80% as singletons. Input material: PBMCs. This chain links TRBV7-8 with TRBJ1-1; D possibly corresponds to TRBD1 (6 bases). This receptor was obtained from a man younger than 45 in good health and CMV-seropositive. The CDR3 loop is CATTLRGEGREAFF. The CDR3 DNA sequence: TGTGCCACCACCCTGAGGGGGGAGGGTAGAGAAGCTTTCTTT.